Included here is one TCR beta chain sequence, with context. Peripheral blood CD8+ and CD4+ T cells were profiled by TCR beta sequencing. Patients with stable or active relapsing-remitting disease, all of them treatment-naive, made up the multiple sclerosis controls. TEMRA cells underwent FACS enrichment and CD8+ and CD4+ T cells underwent negative isolation. The data originate from a study of CD8 T cells in Susac syndrome. Random hexamers primed reverse transcription of about 0.5 to 1 ug RNA. Amplification of TCR beta CDR3 was carried out by immunoSEQ multiplex PCR, which covered 54 Vbeta and 13 Jbeta segments. TCRdb redid the calling of the immunoSEQ multiplex PCR reads with MiXCR, one entry per CDR3 protein. The top ten clones hold about 0.096% of a sample with approximately 200,000 distinct CDR3 sequences, 90% to 95% of them seen once. Trimming stripped 6 bases from V and 1 base from J, with 13 bases between. The CDR3 totals 13 residues. The germline V gene encodes CDR1 DFQATT and CDR2 SNEGSKA (reference sequence).

Sample: CD4+ T cells from PBMCs. The chain is built from TRBV20-1 and TRBJ2-7, with a tentative D call TRBD2 (7 bases). The sequence derives from a human donor with multiple sclerosis. The CDR3 DNA reads TGCAGTGCCGGGGGCGGGAGATCCTACGAGCAGTACTTC. Translating gives CSAGGGRSYEQYF.